This T cell receptor (beta chain) was sequenced in a study of yellow fever vaccine responses in identical twins (dated by TCRdb to 2016 to 2018). Describing the broader study: Focusing on identical twins, the study followed the T cell clones that responded to the vaccine, and did so with precision.

According to the germline V gene, CDR1 reads ENHRY and CDR2 reads SYGVKD. The CDR3 runs 14 residues from the cysteine to the phenylalanine. The kept DNA is CDR3 alone, 42 bases in frame from the first base. Unmatched junction bases come to 7, with V trimmed by 7 bases and J by 2 bases. As for this clonotype: Its antigen is currently not known. Within one base of it there is no much larger clone, and no base qualities were kept.

The library was prepared using RT-PCR. Sequenced on an Illumina HiSeq 2500. TCRdb itself trimmed the public reads at Q25 with fastp, ran MiXCR and retained productive beta chains. Identical CDR3 proteins give one entry, which carries the most common genes and DNA. The sample table records 700 or so distinct CDR3 sequences; approximately 83% of these occur just once. In total, the top ten clones hold approximately 6.4% of the sample. Overall results and qualifications from the work: The authors reported that the T cell response to vaccination in identical twins appeared partly convergent and partly personalized.

This receptor was obtained from a woman younger than 30 who received the yellow fever vaccine. Donor details come from another sample of the same person, matched by shared clones. The starting material was T cells from blood (PBMCs), unsorted or a sorted subset (not recorded which), obtained before or after yellow fever vaccination (not recorded which). The chain joins TRBV10-3 to TRBJ1-2, and 7 junctional nucleotides match TRBD1. The DNA sequence reads TGTGCCATCAACCAAGACAGGGCGAACTATGGCTACACCTTC. Translated, it reads CAINQDRANYGYTF.